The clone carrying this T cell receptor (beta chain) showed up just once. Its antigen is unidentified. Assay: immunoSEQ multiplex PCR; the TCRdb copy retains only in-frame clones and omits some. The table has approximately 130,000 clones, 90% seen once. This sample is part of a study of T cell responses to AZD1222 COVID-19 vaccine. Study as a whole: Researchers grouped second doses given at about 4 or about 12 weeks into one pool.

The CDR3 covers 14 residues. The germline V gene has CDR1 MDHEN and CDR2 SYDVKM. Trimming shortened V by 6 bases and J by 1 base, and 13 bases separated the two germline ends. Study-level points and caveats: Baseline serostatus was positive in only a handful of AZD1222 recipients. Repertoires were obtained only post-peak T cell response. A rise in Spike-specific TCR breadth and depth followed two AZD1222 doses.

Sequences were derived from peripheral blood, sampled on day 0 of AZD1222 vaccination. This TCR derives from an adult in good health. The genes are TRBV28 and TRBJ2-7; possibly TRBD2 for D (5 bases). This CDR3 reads CASREGLLSYEQYF. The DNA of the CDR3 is TGTGCCAGCAGAGAGGGATTACTATCCTACGAGCAGTACTTC.